The 28 T cell receptor beta chains reported below all come from one sample, sequenced in a study of beta chain features in type 1 diabetes. Regarding the study as a whole: There was a moderate but significant shortening of TCRB CDR3s in all four CD4+ subsets of Type 1 diabetes patients.

Expressed TCRB transcripts got sequenced, as all isolated RNA was reverse transcribed. Some clones are missing from TCRdb's copy, which holds only in-frame ones; the method was immunoSEQ multiplex PCR. The data hold hundreds of thousands of clones, with around 9.3% observed a single time. Their cognate antigens are unknown. Material: central memory CD4+ T cells from blood. The receptors stem from a man aged 25-45 years with type 1 diabetes.

This clone showed up just a few times. The genes are TRBV7-2 and TRBJ2-1; TRBD1 agrees at 7 bases. This CDR3 is built from 15 residues. From germline, CDR1 is SGHTA and CDR2 FQGNSA. V lost 1 base and J lost 2; bases outside the gene matches: 2. CDR3 sequence reads: CASSLDTGAYNEQFF. Here the CDR3 DNA reads TGTGCCAGCAGCTTAGACACAGGGGCCTACAATGAGCAGTTCTTC.

Regarding this clone: Other DNA sequences from this sample encode an identical CDR3 as well. The CDR3 nucleotides are TGCGCCAGCAGCCTGGGACTAGCGGTCTACAATGAGCAGTTCTTC. Amino acid sequence: CASSLGLAVYNEQFF. The chain recombines TRBV5-1 with TRBJ2-1; TRBD2 aligns across 11 bases. There are 15 residues in the CDR3. From germline, CDR1 is SGHRS and CDR2 YFSETQ. V lost 4 bases to trimming and J lost 3 bases; unmatched junction nucleotides: 3.

The chain carries TRBV14 and TRBJ2-5, with unresolved D. CDR1 and CDR2 from the germline V gene are SGHDN and FVKESK. V lost 3 bases and J lost 3, with 8 bases in between. This CDR3 has 13 amino acids. The CDR3 sequence: CASSHHLEETQYF. CDR3 nucleotide sequence: TGTGCCAGCAGCCATCACCTCGAAGAGACCCAGTACTTC.

Concerning this clone: Other DNA sequences in the same sample also yield this CDR3. The rearrangement uses TRBV2 and TRBJ2-7; 11 positions match TRBD1. CDR1 SNHLY and CDR2 FYNNEI come from the germline V gene. CDR3 length: 14 amino acids. Germline trimming cut 4 bases from V and 2 bases from J; bases unmatched to any gene: 1. The CDR3, as DNA: TGTGCCAGCAGTGCGGGACAGGGGGCCTACGAGCAGTACTTC. Amino acids: CASSAGQGAYEQYF.

The chain joins TRBV7-2 to TRBJ2-3; D gene ambiguous. CDR1 and CDR2 from the germline V gene are SGHTA and FQGNSA. CDR3 size: 14 residues. The V end lost 0 bases, the J end lost 6 bases, and 10 bases lay between the germline ends. The CDR3 DNA reads as TGTGCCAGCAGCTTAGCCCGCCCCCCGGATACGCAGTATTTT. Protein product: CASSLARPPDTQYF.

The chain has TRBV6-5 and TRBJ2-5; D is perhaps TRBD1 or TRBD2 (5 bases each). Between the trimmed V and J ends, which lost 7 bases and 3 bases, there was a span of 12 bases. The CDR3 runs 13 residues. From germline, CDR1 is MNHEY and CDR2 SVGAGI. As DNA, the CDR3 is TGTGCCAGCACCGAGCGGACAAAAGAGACCCAGTACTTC. This sequence encodes CASTERTKETQYF.

This clone appeared a few times. The V gene is TRBV4-2, the J gene TRBJ2-3; D tentatively reads TRBD1 or TRBD2 (6 bases each). The CDR3 is made up of 18 amino acids. Germline lookup yields CDR1 LGHNA and CDR2 YNFKEQ. V dropped 0 bases and J dropped 5 bases, with 21 bases sitting between them. CDR3 in amino acids: CASSQDLEGGYREDTQYF. CDR3 nucleotides: TGTGCCAGCAGCCAAGATCTCGAGGGGGGATACCGTGAAGATACGCAGTATTTT.

This chain joins TRBV7-2 and TRBJ1-4; TRBD1 matches 7 bases. The V segment lost 5 bases and the J segment 3 bases; nucleotides outside the gene matches: 6. This CDR3 has 15 amino acids. CDR1 and CDR2 (germline): SGHTA, FQGNSA. CDR3 in amino acids: CASSAGDSSNEKLFF. CDR3 sequence (DNA): TGTGCCAGCAGCGCGGGGGACAGTTCTAATGAAAAACTGTTTTTT.

The chain is built from TRBV4-3 and TRBJ2-2; 9 bases fit TRBD2. Trimming took 3 bases from V and 10 from J; bases not matched to a gene: 15. Germline assignment: CDR1 LGHNA and CDR2 YSLEER. This CDR3 comprises 17 residues. This CDR3 is CASSHIAGAITPAELFF. Written as DNA, the CDR3 is TGCGCCAGCAGCCATATAGCGGGGGCTATTACACCCGCGGAGCTGTTTTTT.

This clone was found many times. The sample has other DNA sequences that encode this CDR3 too. The chain joins TRBV11-2 to TRBJ2-7; 10 bases are a match to TRBD2. The V and J ends lost 1 base and 4 bases, in that order; junction bases with no gene match: 4. The CDR3 runs 15 residues. Germline CDR1 and CDR2: SGHAT and FQNNGV. In DNA, the CDR3 is TGTGCCAGCAGCTTAGGGGCTAGCGGGGGATACGAGCAGTACTTC. Its protein is CASSLGASGGYEQYF. The whole variable domain, filled in from reference TRBV11-2 and TRBJ2-7, reads EAGVAQSPRYKIIEKRQSVAFWCNPISGHATLYWYQQILGQGPKLLIQFQNNGVVDDSQLPKDRFSAERLKGVDSTLKIQPAKLEDSAVYLCASSLGASGGYEQYFGPGTRLTVT.

V usage is TRBV2 and J usage is TRBJ2-3; unclear D gene. The V and J ends lost 2 bases and 0 bases respectively, with 6 bases between them. From germline, CDR1 is SNHLY and CDR2 FYNNEI. The length of the CDR3 is 14 residues. CDR3: CASSERLSTDTQYF. DNA of the CDR3: TGTGCCAGCAGTGAAAGGCTGAGCACAGATACGCAGTATTTT.

The J gene is TRBJ2-5, the V gene TRBV2, with D maybe TRBD2 (6 bases). Trimming shortened V by 2 bases and J by 5 bases, and 15 bases separated the two germline ends. The germline gives CDR1 SNHLY, CDR2 FYNNEI. The CDR3 runs 15 residues. The CDR3 spells CASSEQGGARETQYF. The CDR3 DNA reads TGTGCCAGCAGTGAACAGGGAGGAGCGAGGGAGACCCAGTACTTC. Full variable domain (remainder filled in from reference TRBV2 and TRBJ2-5): EPEVTQTPSHQVTQMGQEVILRCVPISNHLYFYWYRQILGQKVEFLVSFYNNEISEKSEIFDDQFSVERPDGSNFTLKIRSTKLEDSAMYFCASSEQGGARETQYFGPGTRLLVL.

The chain is built from TRBV7-4 and TRBJ2-3; D gene ambiguous. The CDR3 runs 13 residues. Germline CDR1 reads SGHVT; CDR2 reads SQSDAQ. Trimming took off 0 bases at V and 6 bases at J, with 7 bases between the two ends. DNA for the CDR3: TGTGCCAGCAGCTTAGCCTTAGGGGATACGCAGTATTTT. This codes for CASSLALGDTQYF. The full variable domain, in which reference TRBV7-4 and TRBJ2-3 provide the parts outside the CDR3, is GAGVSQSPRYKVAKRGRDVALRCDSISGHVTLYWYRQTLGQGSEVLTYSQSDAQRDKSGRPSGRFSAERPERSVSTLKIQRTEQGDSAVYLCASSLALGDTQYFGPGTRLTVL.

This clone was recorded a few times. The chain uses TRBV7-9 and TRBJ2-5, with D perhaps given as TRBD1 or TRBD2 (5 bases each). Between the trimmed V and J ends, which lost 2 bases and 3 bases, there was a span of 13 bases. The germline V gene has CDR1 SEHNR and CDR2 FQNEAQ (reference sequence). The CDR3 sequence is 15 residues long. Here the CDR3 DNA reads TGTGCCAGCAGCTTAAACGGGGACGCTGAAGAGACCCAGTACTTC. This translates into CASSLNGDAEETQYF.

The rearrangement joins TRBV6-6 to TRBJ1-1; D may be TRBD1 (5 bases). V lost 0 bases and J lost 6, with 11 bases in between. Per the germline V gene, CDR1 is MNHNY and CDR2 is SVGAGI (reference sequence). This CDR3 spans 14 amino acids. CDR3 nucleotides: TGTGCCAGCAGTTACTCGCATGGGGGTTCTGAAGCTTTCTTT. Protein: CASSYSHGGSEAFF.

This clone was counted only a few times. The gene calls are TRBV5-6 and TRBJ2-3, with D possibly TRBD1 on 6 matching bases. The CDR3 loop spans 16 amino acids. The germline gives CDR1 SGHDT, CDR2 YYEEEE. V lost 4 bases and J 4 bases, leaving 19 bases between the germline ends. This chain's CDR3 is CASSPLQGSVADTQYF. The DNA for the CDR3 is TGTGCCAGCAGCCCCCTCCAGGGGAGTGTCGCAGATACGCAGTATTTT.

The rearrangement uses TRBV11-2 and TRBJ2-4; maybe TRBD2 (6 bases). The CDR3 consists of 14 residues. Per germline, CDR1 SGHAT and CDR2 FQNNGV. The germline V and J ends were trimmed by 3 bases and 7 bases, with 13 bases remaining between them. The CDR3 DNA reads TGTGCCAGCAGCTTTGGCCCTGGGAGGAACATTCAGTACTTC. Encoded protein: CASSFGPGRNIQYF.

The V and J genes are TRBV27 and TRBJ1-5, with TRBD1 identical over 8 bases. The germline CDR1 and CDR2 sequences are MNHEY and SMNVEV (reference sequence). V lost 3 bases to trimming and J lost 7 bases; unmatched junction nucleotides: 8. This CDR3 spans 15 amino acids. The DNA for the CDR3 is TGTGCCAGCAGTTTCCAGGGGGCGGAAGGGCAGCCCCAGCATTTT. This gives the protein CASSFQGAEGQPQHF.

This clone was observed a handful of times. This rearrangement joins TRBV7-2 to TRBJ1-6; no definite D call. The V end lost 8 bases, the J end lost 8 bases, and 13 bases lay between the germline ends. The germline V gene has CDR1 SGHTA and CDR2 FQGNSA. CDR3 length: 13 amino acids. The CDR3 reads CASRLHSDSPLHF. The DNA of the CDR3 is TGTGCCAGCCGACTGCACAGTGATTCACCCCTCCACTTT.

This clone appeared a few times. The chain joins TRBV7-7 to TRBJ2-3; D may match TRBD1 or TRBD2 (5 bases each). The germline V gene has CDR1 SSHAT and CDR2 FNYEAQ (reference sequence). Trimming stripped 5 bases from V and 2 bases from J, with 14 bases between. CDR3 size: 15 residues. The CDR3 DNA follows: TGTGCCAGCAGCCGCGGGCAGGGCCCCACAGATACGCAGTATTTT. It encodes CASSRGQGPTDTQYF.

The CDR3 nucleotides read TGTGCCAGTAGTATTCAAGCAGGGAGTGATGAGCAGTTCTTC. This encodes CASSIQAGSDEQFF. The rearrangement uses TRBV19 and TRBJ2-1; D assignment may be TRBD1 or TRBD2 (5 bases each). CDR3 length equals 14 residues. Looked up from germline, CDR1 is LNHDA and CDR2 is SQIVND (reference sequence). Trimming took 3 bases from V and 8 from J, leaving 14 bases between them.

As concerns this clone: This sample also contains other DNA sequences that code for the same CDR3. The chain employs TRBV30 and TRBJ1-3; no clear D. V was shortened by 3 bases and J by 5 bases, with 8 bases between the two germline ends. This CDR3 spans 12 amino acids. CDR1 and CDR2 from the germline V gene are GTSNPN and SVGIG (reference sequence). The CDR3 loop is CAWSAGRNTIYF. For the CDR3, the DNA is TGTGCCTGGAGCGCCGGGCGAAACACCATATATTTT.

This rearrangement joins TRBV11-3 to TRBJ1-2; 8 nucleotides match TRBD1. This CDR3 contains 16 residues. Germline lookup yields CDR1 SGHNT and CDR2 YENEEA. Trimming took 1 base from V and 4 from J; bases not matched to a gene: 8. CDR3 coding DNA: TGTGCCAGCAGCTTAGCGCGGACAGGGAGGGCCTATGGCTACACCTTC. As protein: CASSLARTGRAYGYTF.

The chain carries TRBV25-1 and TRBJ2-5; 7 bases map to TRBD2. This CDR3 contains 15 residues. Germline V gives CDR1 MGHDK, CDR2 SYGVNS. The V gene end was trimmed by 6 bases and the J gene end by 3 bases; junction bases not matched to a gene: 10. In DNA, the CDR3 is TGTGCCAGCAGCGCCTTTTCTAGCGGCGAAGAGACCCAGTACTTC. Translation gives CASSAFSSGEETQYF.

This clone has just a few counts. The chain has TRBV2 and TRBJ1-1; a weak D match, TRBD1 (5 bases). With 6 bases removed from V and 1 base from J, the gap between germline ends came to 12 bases. The CDR3 loop spans 14 amino acids. Germline CDR1 is SNHLY and CDR2 is FYNNEI. This CDR3 reads CASRYDSKNTEAFF. Here the CDR3 DNA reads TGTGCCAGCAGATACGACAGTAAGAACACTGAAGCTTTCTTT.

In this sample, this clone turned up a few times. This chain joins TRBV28 and TRBJ1-5; D unresolved. V was pared by 3 bases and J by 4 bases, with 10 bases between. Germline V gene data show CDR1 as MDHEN and CDR2 as SYDVKM. CDR3 length: 14 residues. The CDR3, as DNA: TGTGCCAGCAGTTTTTTCGACGTTAATCAGCCCCAGCATTTT. The encoded protein is CASSFFDVNQPQHF.

The sample holds a few counts of this clone. The chain employs TRBV4-3 and TRBJ2-7; possible D gene TRBD1, 5 bases. The CDR3 is made up of 14 amino acids. Germline V gene data show CDR1 as LGHNA and CDR2 as YSLEER. V lost 5 bases and J 2 bases, leaving 13 bases between the germline ends. This CDR3 is CASSSVQEAYEQYF. The CDR3 DNA reads TGCGCCAGCAGCAGTGTACAGGAAGCCTACGAGCAGTACTTC.

The chain couples TRBV18 to TRBJ1-2, with D hard to call. The CDR3 spans 14 residues. With 2 bases removed from V and 7 bases from J, the gap between germline ends came to 14 bases. Germline V gene sequence: CDR1 KGHSH, CDR2 LQKENI. Here the CDR3 DNA reads TGTGCCAGCTCACCAGAGGGCCCCTCTGGTGGCTACACCTTC. This codes for CASSPEGPSGGYTF.